Only one count was recorded for the clone carrying this T cell receptor (beta chain). The target antigen is unknown. The data derive from a study of T cell responses to AZD1222 COVID-19 vaccine. Whole-study findings and limits: Most donors were white British, females outnumbered males, and clonal diversity was possibly underestimated. Spike-specific TCR depth and breadth grew after two AZD1222 doses. Only six or seven AZD1222 recipients were seropositive at baseline.

The method was immunoSEQ multiplex PCR; TCRdb's version includes in-frame clones alone and lacks a portion of them. The sample has some 250,000 clones, 90% to 95% seen once. The germline V gene has CDR1 KGHDR and CDR2 SFDVKD. The V gene end was trimmed by 6 bases and the J gene end by 0 bases; junction bases not matched to a gene: 6. The CDR3 runs to 16 residues. This TCR was sampled from an adult who received the AZD1222 COVID-19 vaccine. This material consisted of peripheral blood, taken 28 days after the second AZD1222 dose. The chain carries TRBV24-1 and TRBJ2-2; 7 bases are shared with TRBD2. The DNA for the CDR3 is TGTGCCACCAGTTCTGGGGGGGTTGCGAACACCGGGGAGCTGTTTTTT. It codes for CATSSGGVANTGELFF.